Below, 19 T cell receptor beta chains from the same sample are listed, as sequenced in a study of OX40 agonist ivuxolimab in advanced cancers. Method: immunoSEQ multiplex PCR; TCRdb's copy keeps in-frame clones and lacks some. The profile covers around 40,000 clones, with approximately 80% appearing a single time and over 20% taken by the ten largest. The input for sequencing was CD4+ or CD8+ T cells sorted from blood, taken in a trial of the OX40 agonist ivuxolimab. The receptors come from an adult with an advanced solid tumor such as melanoma, head and neck, liver or kidney cancer.

Within the sample, this clone is medium-sized. V gene TRBV4-1 combines with J gene TRBJ1-4; D uncertain. The CDR3 is 17 residues long. Germline V gives CDR1 MGHRA, CDR2 YSYEKL. The V gene lost 0 bases and the J gene lost 8 bases, with 19 bases spanning the gap. Here the CDR3 DNA reads TGCGCCAGCAGCCAAGATAGGGCACACCGGAGGAAGGAAAAACTGTTTTTT. Translated: CASSQDRAHRRKEKLFF.

This chain uses TRBV7-9 with TRBJ2-1, with D uncertain. From germline, CDR1 is SEHNR and CDR2 FQNEAQ (reference sequence). The CDR3 runs to 12 residues. V shed 5 bases and J shed 6 bases, with 8 bases lying between them. CDR3: CASSLRLNEQFF. Written as DNA, the CDR3 is TGTGCCAGCAGCCTAAGACTCAATGAGCAGTTCTTC.

This clone appeared a few times. The V gene is TRBV7-9, the J gene TRBJ1-2; 9 bases are a match to TRBD1. CDR1 is SEHNR, CDR2 FQNEAQ, per germline (reference sequence). J was trimmed by 4 bases and V by 5 bases; bases with no gene match: 14. The CDR3 extends over 17 amino acids. CDR3 in DNA: TGTGCCAGCAGCCCCGGGGTGACAGGGGGATGGAGCTATGGCTACACCTTC. As protein: CASSPGVTGGWSYGYTF.

The chain links TRBV6-1 to TRBJ1-1; D not certain. The CDR3 sequence is 11 residues long. V dropped 5 bases and J dropped 6 bases, with 7 bases sitting between them. From germline, CDR1 is MNHNS and CDR2 SASEGT. The CDR3 DNA reads TGTGCCAGCAGTATTAGCCCTGAAGCTTTCTTT. Its translation is CASSISPEAFF.

This clone was counted only a few times. The chain combines TRBV23-1 with TRBJ2-7, with TRBD2 matching over 7 bases. TRBV23-1 is annotated as an ORF whose role is uncertain. V lost 0 bases and J lost 5; bases outside the gene matches: 1. CDR3 length: 13 residues. DNA for the CDR3: TGCGCCAGCAGTCAATCGGCGGGGGACGAGCAGTACGTC. Translating it yields CASSQSAGDEQYV.

This chain uses TRBV27 with TRBJ2-3; D is possibly TRBD1 (5 bases). There are 15 residues in the CDR3. The germline V gene encodes CDR1 MNHEY and CDR2 SMNVEV (reference sequence). V lost 1 base and J lost 0, with 8 bases in between. This CDR3 reads CASSLFGQSTDTQYF. The CDR3 region has the DNA TGTGCCAGCAGTTTATTCGGACAAAGCACAGATACGCAGTATTTT.

The rearrangement joins TRBV18 to TRBJ2-2; no reliable D call. Trimming took off 0 bases at V and 4 bases at J, with 15 bases between the two ends. The CDR3 length is 17 residues. In germline, CDR1 is KGHSH, CDR2 LQKENI. The CDR3 loop reads CASSPPTVTRGTGELFF. The CDR3 coding sequence is TGTGCCAGCTCACCACCGACGGTAACCCGAGGCACCGGGGAGCTGTTTTTT.

The chain is built from TRBV5-1 and TRBJ2-2; no definite D call. Germline V gene lookup returns CDR1 SGHRS and CDR2 YFSETQ. The V gene lost 6 bases and the J gene lost 0 bases, with 15 bases spanning the gap. This CDR3 is built from 16 residues. CDR3 sequence reads: CASTSVGVSNTGELFF. The CDR3 nucleotides read TGCGCCAGCACTTCGGTCGGTGTTTCGAACACCGGGGAGCTGTTTTTT.

This clone was counted a single time. The chain has TRBV11-3 and TRBJ2-1, with a tentative D call TRBD2 (6 bases). The germline CDR1 and CDR2 sequences are SGHNT and YENEEA. The CDR3 sequence is 14 residues long. V was clipped by 1 base and J by 5 bases, with 9 bases between them. CDR3 sequence: CASSLAGLNNEQFF. CDR3 nucleotides: TGTGCCAGCAGCTTAGCGGGACTGAACAATGAGCAGTTCTTC.

V usage is TRBV7-2 and J usage is TRBJ1-5; no clear D. The CDR3 length is 15 residues. Germline V lookup: CDR1 SGHTA, CDR2 FQGNSA. The V and J ends lost 5 bases and 9 bases respectively, with 20 bases between them. CDR3 in amino acids: CASSTNPGSNRPQHF. The CDR3 DNA reads as TGTGCCAGCAGCACCAACCCAGGCTCCAACCGGCCCCAGCATTTT.

The chain carries TRBV6-4 and TRBJ1-1, with D unclear. The CDR3 totals 13 residues. V lost 2 bases to trimming and J lost 1 base, with 5 bases between them. Germline CDR1 reads MRHNA; CDR2 reads SNTAGT. The CDR3 DNA sequence: TGTGCCAGCAGTGACCGAGAGAACACTGAAGCTTTCTTT. This translates into CASSDRENTEAFF.

This clone showed up just a few times. J is TRBJ1-1 and V is TRBV19; 7 bases line up with TRBD1. J gave up 5 bases and V 1 base, and 10 bases lay outside the gene matches. Looked up from germline, CDR1 is LNHDA and CDR2 is SQIVND (reference sequence). CDR3 size: 16 residues. The CDR3 is CASSIGPGQRSTEAFF. The CDR3 bases are TGTGCCAGTAGTATAGGTCCGGGACAGAGGTCAACTGAAGCTTTCTTT.

This clone came up a few times. The V call is TRBV25-1, the J call TRBJ1-2, with 7 bases lining up with TRBD1. The germline V gene has CDR1 MGHDK and CDR2 SYGVNS. The CDR3 sequence is 18 residues long. With V trimmed by 5 bases and J by 1 base, 16 bases remained unmatched. The CDR3 protein is CASSPAPGQERSNYGYTF. The CDR3 region has the DNA TGTGCCAGCAGTCCAGCGCCAGGACAGGAGAGGAGTAACTATGGCTACACCTTC.

This sequence joins TRBV12-5 and TRBJ2-1; D is undetermined. V was trimmed by 0 bases and J by 2 bases, leaving 5 bases between them. There are 14 residues in the CDR3. Germline V gene sequence: CDR1 LGHNT, CDR2 FRNRAP. CDR3 region: CASGLVLTYNEQFF. CDR3 coding DNA: TGTGCTAGTGGTTTGGTACTTACCTACAATGAGCAGTTCTTC.

The V and J genes are TRBV5-1 and TRBJ2-5; no clear D gene. Deletions cut 6 bases from V and 0 bases from J, with 9 bases between. The CDR3 is 13 amino acids. The germline V gene has CDR1 SGHRS and CDR2 YFSETQ. CDR3 residues: CASKVQNQETQYF. The CDR3 DNA is TGCGCCAGCAAGGTACAGAACCAAGAGACCCAGTACTTC.

V is TRBV19 and J is TRBJ1-2; D may be TRBD1 (5 bases). Deletions cut 6 bases from V and 7 bases from J, with 21 bases between. Germline V gives CDR1 LNHDA, CDR2 SQIVND (reference sequence). The CDR3 sequence is 15 residues long. The CDR3 region has the DNA TGTGCCAGTAGCACGACATTTCAGGGTGGGCCTGGCTACACCTTC. Translation: CASSTTFQGGPGYTF.

The chain combines TRBV4-2 with TRBJ1-1; D unresolved. There are 16 residues in the CDR3. Trimming cost V 2 bases and J 0 bases, with 13 bases left between them. Germline lookup yields CDR1 LGHNA and CDR2 YNFKEQ. The DNA for the CDR3 is TGTGCCAGCAGCCAACCCGGACTAGGCATGAACACTGAAGCTTTCTTT. It codes for CASSQPGLGMNTEAFF.

The V and J genes are TRBV7-3 and TRBJ2-1; TRBD2 might be the D (7 bases). CDR3 length equals 15 residues. V lost 5 bases to trimming and J lost 0 bases, with 11 bases between them. Germline values: CDR1 SGHTA, CDR2 FQGTGA. The CDR3 is CASSRGGRSYNEQFF. The CDR3 bases are TGTGCCAGCAGCCGCGGGGGCCGCTCCTACAATGAGCAGTTCTTC. Together with reference TRBV7-3 and TRBJ2-1, the CDR3 gives the full variable domain: GAGVSQTPSNKVTEKGKYVELRCDPISGHTALYWYRQSLGQGPEFLIYFQGTGAADDSGLPNDRFFAVRPEGSVSTLKIQRTERGDSAVYLCASSRGGRSYNEQFFGPGTRLTVL.

This clone was observed at least ten times. The chain has TRBV2 and TRBJ1-3, with D perhaps TRBD1 (6 bases). The V end lost 4 bases, the J end lost 2 bases, and 12 bases lay between the germline ends. The CDR3 is 15 residues long. Germline loops: CDR1 SNHLY, CDR2 FYNNEI. The CDR3 DNA sequence: TGTGCCAGCAGTGTACAGGGAGGAACTGGAAACACCATATATTTT. Amino acid sequence: CASSVQGGTGNTIYF.